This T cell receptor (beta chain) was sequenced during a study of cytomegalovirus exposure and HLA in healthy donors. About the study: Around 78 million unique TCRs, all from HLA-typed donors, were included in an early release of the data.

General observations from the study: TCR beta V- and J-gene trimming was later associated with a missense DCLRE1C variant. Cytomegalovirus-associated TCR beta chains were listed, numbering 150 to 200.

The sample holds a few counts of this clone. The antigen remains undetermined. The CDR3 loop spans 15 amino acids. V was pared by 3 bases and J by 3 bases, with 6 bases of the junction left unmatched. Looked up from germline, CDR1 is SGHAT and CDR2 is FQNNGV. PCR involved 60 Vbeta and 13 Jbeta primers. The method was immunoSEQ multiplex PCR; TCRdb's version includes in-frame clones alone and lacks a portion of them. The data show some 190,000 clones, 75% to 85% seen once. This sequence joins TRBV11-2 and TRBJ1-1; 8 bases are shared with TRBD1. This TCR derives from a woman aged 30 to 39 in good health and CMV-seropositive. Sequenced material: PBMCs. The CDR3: CASSLWTGRHTEAFF. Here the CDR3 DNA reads TGTGCCAGCAGCTTGTGGACAGGGCGGCACACTGAAGCTTTCTTT.